These T cell receptor beta chains were read from a single sample in a study of blood T cell repertoires in COVID-19. Some clones are missing from TCRdb's copy, which holds only in-frame ones; the method was immunoSEQ multiplex PCR. The sample lists about 50,000 clones; roughly 91% were seen once. Sequencing used peripheral blood. These receptors all come from a man older than 75 with active or convalescent COVID-19. Both conserved end residues are part of each CDR3. Each record gives: clone size, V gene, J gene, D gene, CDR3 DNA, CDR3 protein. The D gene is left open where the match is weak. The listing skips clone size in some rows; elsewhere it reads once, few, many or a size class.

.	TRBV7-2	TRBJ2-1	TRBD1	TGTGCCAGCAGCCAGCCGACAGGGGGCTGGAATGAGCAGTTCTTC	CASSQPTGGWNEQFF
once	TRBV10-3	TRBJ2-1	TRBD2	TGTGCCATCAGTGAGTCGACTACTAGCGGGTCCTACAATGAGCAGTTCTTC	CAISESTTSGSYNEQFF
.	TRBV28	TRBJ2-5	TRBD2	TGTGCCAGCAGTTCCGGGACTAGCGGGAGAAGGGGTGAGACCCAGTACTTC	CASSSGTSGRRGETQYF
.	TRBV7-2	TRBJ1-6	.	TGTGCCAGCGGACAGAATAATTCACCCCTCCACTTT	CASGQNNSPLHF
.	TRBV19	TRBJ1-5	.	TGTGCCAGTAAGAGAGGCAATCCTCAGCATTTT	CASKRGNPQHF
.	TRBV15	TRBJ1-6	.	TGTGCCACCAGCAGTGGGGGAGGGAGAAGGTCACCCCTCCACTTT	CATSSGGGRRSPLHF
.	TRBV28	TRBJ2-7	TRBD2	TGTGCCAGCAGGGGACTCCACCCTAGCGGGAGGAAGATGTACGAGCAGTACTTC	CASRGLHPSGRKMYEQYF
.	TRBV15	TRBJ2-7	.	TGTGCCACCAGCAGAGCGGTGGGAGTCACCGAGCAGTACTTC	CATSRAVGVTEQYF
.	TRBV28	TRBJ1-5	.	TGTGCCAGCAGTCCCCGGAGAGGCAGCAATCAGCCCCAGCATTTT	CASSPRRGSNQPQHF
.	TRBV9	TRBJ1-3	TRBD1	TGTGCCAGCAGCGTTAAGGGACAGGGGGAAAGTAACACCATATATTTT	CASSVKGQGESNTIYF
few	TRBV5-1	TRBJ1-3	.	TGCGCCAGCAGCTTGTTTTACGGCCGGGGTACAGGAAACACCATATATTTT	CASSLFYGRGTGNTIYF
.	TRBV6-5	TRBJ2-7	.	TGTGCCAGCAGATTCACTACCTACGAGCAGTACTTC	CASRFTTYEQYF
.	TRBV10-3	TRBJ2-3	TRBD2	TGTGCCATCACCCCTGGTCAAAGCGGGAGAACAGATACGCAGTATTTT	CAITPGQSGRTDTQYF
.	TRBV7-9	TRBJ1-4	TRBD1	TGTGCCAGCACCGTTGCGACAGGGGGGAATGAAAAACTGTTTTTT	CASTVATGGNEKLFF
.	TRBV6-2/TRBV6-3	TRBJ1-5	TRBD1	TGTGCCAGCAGTACTCGGGACAGTTTCTATCAGCCCCAGCATTTT	CASSTRDSFYQPQHF
.	TRBV7-8	TRBJ1-2	TRBD1	TGTGCCAGCAGCATTACTGTACCGGGACAGTCCTATGGCTACACCTTC	CASSITVPGQSYGYTF
few	TRBV7-3	TRBJ2-1	TRBD2	TGTGCCAGCAGCTTAATCACTAGCGGGAGCCGCAATGAGCAGTTCTTC	CASSLITSGSRNEQFF
.	TRBV5-1	TRBJ2-7	.	TGCGCCAGCAGCTTGGCGGGGGGCGATTTCTACGAGCAGTACTTC	CASSLAGGDFYEQYF
few	TRBV24-1	TRBJ1-5	.	TGTGCCACGGCGGACACCGTCAATCAGCCCCAGCATTTT	CATADTVNQPQHF
.	TRBV7-9	TRBJ2-1	.	TGTGCCAGCAGCCTGTTAGGGGGAAATGAGCAGTTCTTC	CASSLLGGNEQFF